The source of this T cell receptor beta chain is a study of early T cells in non-severe SARS-CoV-2 infection. Molecules of cDNA were individually given unique molecular identifiers that were attached to them. TCRdb called the 5' RACE reads again in MiXCR, with one record for every CDR3 protein. The sample has more than 45,000 distinct CDR3 sequences, more than 7% seen once. The germline V gene encodes CDR1 MNHNS and CDR2 SASEGT. There are 13 residues in the CDR3. With 6 bases removed from V and 4 bases from J, the gap between germline ends came to 12 bases. There are many counts of this clonotype. This receptor was identified in an adult who was a healthcare worker with PCR-confirmed SARS-CoV-2 infection or an uninfected control (not recorded which). The sequencing input was whole blood. The V and J genes are TRBV6-1 and TRBJ1-2, with D maybe TRBD1 (5 bases). The chain's CDR3 is CASRSGGGYGYTF. CDR3 bases: TGTGCCAGCAGGTCGGGGGGTGGCTATGGCTACACCTTC.